Listed below are T cell receptor beta chains from one sample, sequenced in a study of shared clonotypes between healthy human individuals. TCRdb keeps only in-frame clones here, not all; method: immunoSEQ multiplex PCR. Here the sample spans approximately 980,000 clones, about 80% being singletons. Sequenced input: memory CD4+ T cells sorted from blood. These receptors were obtained from a man aged 18 to 30 in good health. CDR3s include the opening cysteine and the closing phenylalanine or tryptophan. A D gene is named only where the DNA matches it firmly. Part of the rows lack a size; the others show once, few, many or a class for expanded clones.

d_gene	v_gene	j_gene	abundance	CDR3aa	CDR3nt
TRBD1	TRBV9	TRBJ2-5	few	CASSPGTGSPLQETQYF	TGTGCCAGCAGCCCCGGGACAGGGTCCCCACTCCAAGAGACCCAGTACTTC
TRBD2	TRBV5-1	TRBJ2-7	-	CASSAGLAPREQYF	TGCGCCAGCAGCGCAGGACTAGCCCCCCGCGAGCAGTACTTC
TRBD1	TRBV4-1	TRBJ1-2	many	CASSQTGTESNYGYTF	TGCGCCAGCAGCCAAACAGGGACAGAGTCTAACTATGGCTACACCTTC
-	TRBV18	TRBJ2-2	-	CASSPPSSPTGELFF	TGTGCCAGCTCACCTCCTTCCTCGCCGACCGGGGAGCTGTTTTTT
-	TRBV28	TRBJ1-3	-	CASSLVAVTGNTIYF	TGTGCCAGCAGTTTAGTGGCAGTTACTGGAAACACCATATATTTT
-	TRBV6-5	TRBJ2-7	many	CASSILGNPYEQYF	-
-	TRBV6-5	TRBJ2-2	few	CASSYSPGELFF	TGTGCCAGCAGTTACTCGCCCGGGGAGCTGTTTTTT
-	TRBV7-2	TRBJ2-3	-	CASRKVDTQYF	TGTGCCAGCAGGAAGGTAGATACGCAGTATTTT
-	TRBV11-2	TRBJ2-3	-	CASLEGNTDTQYF	TGTGCCAGCCTTGAAGGAAACACAGATACGCAGTATTTT
TRBD1	TRBV30	TRBJ2-5	-	CAWSGTAKYLFQETQYF	TGTGCCTGGAGCGGGACAGCCAAGTACCTCTTCCAAGAGACCCAGTACTTC
TRBD2	TRBV6-5	TRBJ2-1	-	CASREGLADNEQFF	TGTGCCAGCAGGGAGGGACTAGCGGACAATGAGCAGTTCTTC
-	TRBV5-1	TRBJ2-7	-	CASSSGDTKLHEQYF	TGCGCCAGCAGCTCAGGGGACACCAAGCTCCACGAGCAGTACTTC
TRBD2	TRBV4-2	TRBJ2-3	-	CASSPTGTSGNTDTQYF	TGTGCCAGCAGCCCGACCGGGACTAGCGGGAACACAGATACGCAGTATTTT
TRBD1	TRBV19	TRBJ1-1	-	CASRTTDRGGTEAFF	TGTGCCAGTAGGACGACGGACAGGGGGGGGACTGAAGCTTTCTTT
TRBD2	TRBV28	TRBJ2-7	-	CASSSSSRLAGGFEQYF	TGTGCCAGCAGTTCTTCCTCTAGACTAGCGGGGGGTTTCGAGCAGTACTTC
-	TRBV4-3	TRBJ2-1	-	CASSQGNQNVNEQFF	TGCGCCAGCAGCCAAGGGAACCAAAATGTCAATGAGCAGTTCTTC
-	TRBV7-3	TRBJ2-2	-	CASSFGATGELFF	TGTGCCAGCAGCTTCGGAGCCACCGGGGAGCTGTTTTTT
TRBD1	TRBV13	TRBJ2-6	few	CASSKLGTGGANVLTF	TGTGCCAGCAGCAAACTCGGGACAGGGGGGGCCAACGTCCTGACTTTC
-	TRBV19	TRBJ1-1	-	CASSIGFGVSVTEAFF	TGTGCCAGTAGTATAGGATTTGGGGTTTCGGTCACTGAAGCTTTCTTT
-	TRBV11-2	TRBJ2-2	-	CASTPTGELFF	TGTGCCAGCACGCCCACCGGGGAGCTGTTTTTT
TRBD2	TRBV6-6	TRBJ2-5	-	CASTYGDLAGGETQYF	TGTGCCAGCACCTATGGGGACCTAGCGGGAGGGGAGACCCAGTACTTC
-	TRBV15	TRBJ1-4	-	CATSSSTGLSEKLFF	TGTGCCACCAGCTCCTCAACAGGGTTAAGTGAAAAACTGTTTTTT
-	TRBV28	TRBJ1-2	-	CASSPRNYGYTF	TGTGCCAGCAGCCCTCGGAACTATGGCTACACCTTC
TRBD2	TRBV7-8	TRBJ2-1	few	CASSQGTSGSNEQFF	TGTGCCAGCAGCCAAGGGACTAGCGGGAGTAATGAGCAGTTCTTC
TRBD2	TRBV7-6	TRBJ2-5	-	CASSLAPSGGQETQYF	TGTGCCAGCAGCTTAGCTCCTAGCGGGGGTCAAGAGACCCAGTACTTC
-	TRBV7-2	TRBJ2-5	-	CASSPYKETQYF	TGTGCCAGCAGCCCATACAAAGAGACCCAGTACTTC
-	TRBV6-5	TRBJ1-2	-	CASSSGQAYGYTF	TGTGCCAGCAGCTCTGGCCAGGCCTATGGCTACACCTTC
TRBD1	TRBV30	TRBJ1-6	-	CAWKWTGENSPLHF	TGTGCCTGGAAATGGACAGGGGAAAATTCACCCCTCCACTTT
-	TRBV7-9	TRBJ2-3	once	CASSLAGLGTDTQYF	TGTGCCAGCAGCTTAGCCGGGCTTGGGACAGATACGCAGTATTTT
TRBD1	TRBV18	TRBJ1-1	-	CASSWSGGNTEAFF	TGTGCCAGCTCATGGTCAGGGGGGAACACTGAAGCTTTCTTT
-	TRBV10-1	TRBJ2-7	many	CASSESGAYEQYF	TGCGCCAGCAGTGAGTCCGGGGCTTACGAGCAGTACTTC
-	TRBV11-2	TRBJ2-2	-	CASSQSPGELFF	TGTGCCAGCAGCCAGAGTCCCGGGGAGCTGTTTTTT
TRBD2	TRBV19	TRBJ2-1	-	CASSMGGLGRYNEQFF	TGTGCCAGTAGTATGGGGGGACTCGGGAGGTACAATGAGCAGTTCTTC
-	TRBV19	TRBJ1-2	few	CASSIKGSYGYTF	TGTGCCAGTAGTATCAAAGGGAGCTATGGCTACACCTTC
-	TRBV30	TRBJ2-2	-	CAWGRGNTGELFF	TGTGCCTGGGGAAGGGGGAACACCGGGGAGCTGTTTTTT
-	TRBV5-1	TRBJ2-2	-	CASSLGGEFAGELFF	TGCGCCAGCAGCTTGGGAGGGGAGTTTGCCGGGGAGCTGTTTTTT
-	TRBV11-3	TRBJ1-6	once	CASWEAGNSPLHF	TGTGCCAGCTGGGAGGCAGGGAATTCACCCCTCCACTTT
TRBD1	TRBV5-4	TRBJ2-6	-	CASSLGQATGANVLTF	TGTGCCAGCAGCTTAGGACAGGCCACTGGGGCCAACGTCCTGACTTTC
-	TRBV5-8	TRBJ1-5	few	CASSLGDGKPQHF	TGTGCCAGCAGCTTGGGGGATGGGAAGCCCCAGCATTTT
-	TRBV14	TRBJ2-7	-	CASSQNRQEQYF	TGTGCCAGCAGCCAAAACCGACAGGAGCAGTACTTC
-	TRBV7-2	TRBJ2-5	-	CASSLSVSTQYF	TGTGCCAGCAGCCTATCTGTCAGCACCCAGTACTTC
TRBD2	TRBV25-1	TRBJ2-7	once	CASRPGGGGSEQYF	TGTGCCAGCCGCCCGGGAGGGGGGGGCAGCGAGCAGTACTTC
TRBD1	TRBV7-9	TRBJ2-2	-	CASSPSPRTGVTGELFF	TGTGCCAGCAGCCCAAGCCCCCGGACAGGGGTAACCGGGGAGCTGTTTTTT
-	TRBV6-6	TRBJ1-1	-	CASSLYPGNTEAFF	TGTGCCAGCAGTCTATACCCGGGGAACACTGAAGCTTTCTTT
-	TRBV30	TRBJ1-5	-	CAWGNREGNQPQHF	TGTGCCTGGGGGAATAGGGAAGGCAATCAGCCCCAGCATTTT
-	TRBV19	TRBJ1-1	-	CASSSIPRVTEAFF	TGTGCCAGTAGTTCCATACCCAGGGTAACTGAAGCTTTCTTT
-	TRBV5-1	TRBJ1-4	-	CASSLAGSGANEKLFF	TGCGCCAGCAGCTTGGCCGGTTCTGGGGCTAATGAAAAACTGTTTTTT
TRBD1	TRBV5-4	TRBJ1-4	-	CASSRGSTGVEEKLFF	TGTGCCAGCAGCCGCGGCTCGACAGGGGTAGAAGAAAAACTGTTTTTT
-	TRBV7-9	TRBJ2-7	-	CASSGGPGAYEQYF	TGTGCCAGCAGCGGGGGACCCGGTGCCTACGAGCAGTACTTC
TRBD1	TRBV6-5	TRBJ1-6	-	CASSRGTGSGSPLHF	TGTGCCAGCAGTCGCGGGACAGGGAGCGGTTCACCCCTCCACTTT
-	TRBV6-6	TRBJ1-2	-	CASSPFGEYGYTF	TGTGCCAGCAGCCCCTTTGGGGAGTATGGCTACACCTTC